The 15 T cell receptor beta chains below come from one sample, sequenced in a study of blood T cells in healthy people across ages. Alongside a J-beta primer mix, a sample-barcoded 5' primer served in a second PCR lasting roughly 7 to 12 cycles. MiXCR, applied by TCRdb to the 5' RACE reads, yields one record per CDR3 protein. Of roughly 1,300,000 distinct CDR3 sequences listed, around 59% are singletons. Input material: blood. The receptors here all came from a man younger than 35 in good health.

This clonotype was recorded only once. The chain recombines TRBV28 with TRBJ2-7; D may match TRBD1 or TRBD2 (7 bases each). The CDR3 has 14 amino acids. The germline V gene encodes CDR1 MDHEN and CDR2 SYDVKM. This CDR3 is CVTFRGRAFYEQYF. As DNA, the CDR3 is TGTGTCACCTTCAGGGGGAGGGCTTTCTACGAGCAGTACTTC.

This clonotype came up once. The germline gene is not matched at one end of the junction; a read error may be the cause. V gene TRBV12-3 or TRBV12-4 combines with J gene TRBJ2-3, with TRBD1 matching over 10 bases. The CDR3 has 15 residues. The CDR3 reads CASSLGQGATDTEYF. The CDR3 DNA follows: TGTGCCAGCAGTTTAGGACAGGGGGCGACAGATACGGAGTATTTT.

This clonotype has more than one count but fewer than ten. This sequence joins TRBV25-1 and TRBJ1-1, with D uncertain. The CDR3 totals 11 residues. Per the germline V gene, CDR1 is MGHDK and CDR2 is SYGVNS. Trimming took off 7 bases at V and 4 bases at J, with 7 bases between the two ends. The DNA of the CDR3 is TGTGCCAGCAAGTTGGGCACTGAAGCTTTCTTT. Protein product: CASKLGTEAFF. Full variable domain (missing parts from reference TRBV25-1 and TRBJ1-1): EADIYQTPRYLVIGTGKKITLECSQTMGHDKMYWYQQDPGMELHLIHYSYGVNSTEKGDLSSESTVSRIRTEHFPLTLESARPSHTSQYLCASKLGTEAFFGQGTRLTVV.

The CDR3 is CASSLSRKGVEETQYF. The CDR3 DNA sequence: TGTGCCAGCAGTTTATCAAGGAAGGGGGTGGAAGAGACCCAGTACTTC. V is TRBV27 and J is TRBJ2-5; possibly TRBD1 for D (6 bases). The V end lost 0 bases, the J end lost 3 bases, and 14 bases lay between the germline ends. The V gene's germline CDR1 is MNHEY and CDR2 SMNVEV (reference sequence). The CDR3 has 16 amino acids.

The chain joins TRBV4-3 to TRBJ2-2, with 7 bases identical to TRBD2. After removal of 4 bases from V and 6 bases from J, the junction contained 8 bases not matched to a gene. Germline CDR1 is LGHNA and CDR2 is YSLEER. The CDR3 extends over 15 amino acids. The CDR3 protein is CASSPGTTRAGELFF. The CDR3 bases are TGCGCCAGCAGCCCTGGGACTACCCGAGCCGGGGAGCTGTTTTTT.

This clonotype was counted only a few times. J is TRBJ2-7 and V is TRBV20-1; D possibly corresponds to TRBD1 (6 bases). The germline CDR1 and CDR2 sequences are DFQATT and SNEGSKA (reference sequence). CDR3 length: 14 amino acids. V was clipped by 5 bases and J by 3 bases, with 17 bases between them. The CDR3 here is CSAYTYLQGYEQYF. The CDR3 bases are TGCAGTGCTTATACATATCTACAGGGCTACGAGCAGTACTTC.

J is TRBJ2-1 and V is TRBV4-1; 12 nucleotides match TRBD2. The CDR3 runs to 16 residues. J was trimmed by 6 bases and V by 4 bases; bases with no gene match: 7. CDR1 MGHRA and CDR2 YSYEKL come from the germline V gene. For the CDR3, the DNA is TGCGCCAGCAGCCCTAGACTAGCGGGAGTAACCAATGAGCAGTTCTTC. Protein: CASSPRLAGVTNEQFF.

The rearrangement uses TRBV6-5 and TRBJ2-3; 12 nucleotides agree with TRBD2. From germline, CDR1 is MNHEY and CDR2 SVGAGI. The V gene end was trimmed by 0 bases and the J gene end by 0 bases; junction bases not matched to a gene: 4. The CDR3 extends over 18 amino acids. The CDR3 is CASSYSSLAGGSTDTQYF. The CDR3, as DNA: TGTGCCAGCAGTTACTCTTCCCTAGCGGGGGGGAGCACAGATACGCAGTATTTT.

V and J are TRBV27 and TRBJ2-4, with 7 bases identical to TRBD1. The CDR3 loop spans 15 amino acids. Germline loops: CDR1 MNHEY, CDR2 SMNVEV (reference sequence). With 5 bases clipped from V and 1 base from J, the junction kept 5 bases outside the gene matches. The CDR3 DNA follows: TGTGCCAGCAGTGCTCCACAGGGGGCCAAAAACATTCAGTACTTC. Translating gives CASSAPQGAKNIQYF.

CDR3 in amino acids: CASSPGDRFQETQYF. The DNA of the CDR3 is TGTGCCAGCAGTCCGGGGGACAGGTTCCAAGAGACCCAGTACTTC. The chain combines TRBV12-3 or TRBV12-4 with TRBJ2-5, with 8 bases matching TRBD1. CDR3 length: 15 amino acids. V lost 5 bases to trimming and J lost 1 base; unmatched junction nucleotides: 6.

The rearrangement links TRBV20-1 to TRBJ1-4; D gene uncertain. Trimming took 7 bases from V and 0 from J, leaving 9 bases between them. Germline values: CDR1 DFQATT, CDR2 SNEGSKA (reference sequence). CDR3 length equals 13 residues. The CDR3 loop reads CSGRAATNEKLFF. CDR3 bases: TGCAGTGGTAGGGCCGCAACTAATGAAAAACTGTTTTTT.

This clonotype turned up a few times. The chain employs TRBV7-2 and TRBJ2-1; 9 bases are a match to TRBD2. The CDR3 covers 16 residues. Trimming removed 1 base from V and 8 bases from J; junction bases left unmatched: 9. Germline lookup yields CDR1 SGHTA and CDR2 FQGNSA. CDR3 region: CASSLEVAGEGYEQFF. Here the CDR3 DNA reads TGTGCCAGCAGCTTAGAGGTAGCGGGAGAGGGGTATGAGCAGTTCTTC.

V gene TRBV29-1 combines with J gene TRBJ1-1; no definite D call. The germline V and J ends were trimmed by 5 bases and 1 base, with 8 bases remaining between them. CDR3 length: 12 residues. The germline V gene encodes CDR1 SQVTM and CDR2 ANQGSEA. DNA for the CDR3: TGCAGCGTTCGGGATGCGAACACTGAAGCTTTCTTT. Protein sequence: CSVRDANTEAFF.

This clonotype is a singleton in its sample. The chain couples TRBV9 to TRBJ2-1; possibly TRBD1 or TRBD2 for D (6 bases each). V lost 0 bases and J 7 bases, leaving 11 bases between the germline ends. The CDR3 loop spans 14 amino acids. The germline gives CDR1 SGDLS, CDR2 YYNGEE. The CDR3 coding sequence is TGTGCCAGCAGCGTAGGGGGGGCGAAAAATGAGCAGTTCTTC. Protein sequence: CASSVGGAKNEQFF.

There are a few counts of this clonotype. This chain joins TRBV6-5 and TRBJ2-1; TRBD2 aligns across 11 bases. The CDR3 sequence is 15 residues long. Looked up from germline, CDR1 is MNHEY and CDR2 is SVGAGI. The J segment lost 6 bases and the V segment lost 5 bases, leaving 6 bases of the junction unmatched. The CDR3 is CASSPVAGGGNEQFF. CDR3 sequence (DNA): TGTGCCAGCAGTCCCGTAGCGGGAGGGGGCAATGAGCAGTTCTTC.